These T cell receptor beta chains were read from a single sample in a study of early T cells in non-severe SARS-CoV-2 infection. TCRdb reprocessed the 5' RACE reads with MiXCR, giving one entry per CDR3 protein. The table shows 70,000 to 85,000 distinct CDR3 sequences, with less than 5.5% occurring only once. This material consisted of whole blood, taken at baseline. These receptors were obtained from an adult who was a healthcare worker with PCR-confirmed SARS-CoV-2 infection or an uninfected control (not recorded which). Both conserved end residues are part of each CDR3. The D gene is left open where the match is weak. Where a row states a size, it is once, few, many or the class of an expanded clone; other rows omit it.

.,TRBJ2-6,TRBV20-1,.,CSAPTGANVLTF,TGCAGTGCTCCCACTGGGGCCAACGTCCTGACTTTC
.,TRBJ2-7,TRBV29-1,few,CSVDSGVGYEQYF,TGCAGCGTTGATTCAGGGGTGGGTTACGAGCAGTACTTC
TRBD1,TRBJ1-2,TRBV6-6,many,CASGGGDYGYTF,TGTGCCAGCGGAGGGGGCGACTATGGCTACACCTTC
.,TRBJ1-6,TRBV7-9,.,CASTGDSPLHF,TGTGCCAGCACCGGGGATTCACCCCTCCACTTT
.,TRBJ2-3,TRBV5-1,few,CASSLAANSGTDTQYF,TGCGCCAGCAGCTTGGCGGCAAATTCCGGCACAGATACGCAGTATTTT
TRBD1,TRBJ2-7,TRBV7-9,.,CASSPLTGPSYEQYF,TGTGCCAGCAGCCCCCTGACAGGGCCATCCTACGAGCAGTACTTC
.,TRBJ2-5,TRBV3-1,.,CASSQAFEQQETQYF,TGTGCCAGCAGCCAAGCTTTCGAGCAGCAAGAGACCCAGTACTTC
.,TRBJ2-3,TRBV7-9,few,CASSPAGATSTDTQYF,TGTGCCAGCAGCCCCGCGGGGGCAACAAGCACAGATACGCAGTATTTT
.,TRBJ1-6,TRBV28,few,CASSPKFSPLHF,TGTGCCAGCAGTCCAAAATTTTCACCCCTCCACTTT
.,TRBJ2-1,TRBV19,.,CASSLDGIAETSYNEQFF,TGTGCCAGTAGTTTGGATGGGATAGCGGAAACCTCCTACAATGAGCAGTTCTTC
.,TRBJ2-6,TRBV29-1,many,CSVVSTPGANVLTF,TGCAGCGTTGTTTCGACCCCTGGGGCCAACGTCCTGACTTTC
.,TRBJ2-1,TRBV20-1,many,CSARDVDSYNEQFF,TGCAGTGCTAGAGATGTCGATTCCTACAATGAGCAGTTCTTC
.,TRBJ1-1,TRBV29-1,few,CSVKRDRAEAFF,TGCAGCGTAAAGAGGGACCGAGCTGAAGCTTTCTTT
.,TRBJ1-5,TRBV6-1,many,CASRTQSNQPQHF,TGTGCCAGCAGGACCCAAAGCAATCAGCCCCAGCATTTT
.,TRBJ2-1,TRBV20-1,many,CSARPPGGWSSYNEQFF,TGCAGTGCTAGACCCCCTGGAGGGTGGAGCTCCTACAATGAGCAGTTCTTC
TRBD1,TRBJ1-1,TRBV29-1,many,CSVIYPGQGTEAFF,TGCAGCGTGATATATCCGGGACAGGGAACTGAAGCTTTCTTT
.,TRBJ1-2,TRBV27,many,CASSLKINYGYTF,TGTGCCAGCAGTTTGAAGATTAACTATGGCTACACCTTC
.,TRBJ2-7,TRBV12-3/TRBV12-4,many,CASSSATDSYEQYF,TGTGCCAGCAGTTCAGCGACGGACTCCTACGAGCAGTACTTC
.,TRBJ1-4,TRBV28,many,CASSLPPGVGEKLFF,TGTGCCAGCAGTTTACCCCCAGGGGTGGGTGAAAAACTGTTTTTT
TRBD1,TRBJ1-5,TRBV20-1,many,CSARQGAQPQHF,TGCAGTGCTAGACAGGGGGCTCAGCCCCAGCATTTT
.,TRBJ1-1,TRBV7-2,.,CASRPLYTEAFF,TGTGCCAGCAGGCCCTTGTACACTGAAGCTTTCTTT
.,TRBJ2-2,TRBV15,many,CATSRDFELGELFF,TGTGCCACCAGCAGAGATTTTGAGCTGGGGGAGCTGTTTTTT
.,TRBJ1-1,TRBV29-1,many,CSVHKETVHTEAFF,TGCAGCGTTCATAAAGAGACAGTCCACACTGAAGCTTTCTTT
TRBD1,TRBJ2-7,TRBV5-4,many,CASSFGQGSYEQYF,TGTGCCAGCAGCTTCGGACAGGGCTCCTACGAGCAGTACTTC
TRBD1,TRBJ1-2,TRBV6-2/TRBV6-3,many,CASSYSRQGTGYGYTF,TGTGCCAGCAGTTACTCCCGACAGGGGACGGGCTATGGCTACACCTTC
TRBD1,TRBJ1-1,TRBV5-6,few,CASSLGTGGEAFF,TGTGCCAGCAGCTTGGGGACAGGCGGGGAAGCTTTCTTT
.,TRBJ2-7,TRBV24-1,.,CATSDSWQQYF,TGTGCCACCAGTGATTCATGGCAGCAGTACTTC
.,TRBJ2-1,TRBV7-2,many,CASSLVRNSYNEQFF,TGTGCCAGCAGCTTAGTCCGGAACTCCTACAATGAGCAGTTCTTC
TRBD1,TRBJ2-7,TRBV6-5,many,CASSSLLGQGVHEQYF,TGTGCCAGCAGTTCTCTATTGGGACAGGGGGTCCACGAGCAGTACTTC
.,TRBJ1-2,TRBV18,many,CASSPREGYTF,TGTGCCAGCTCACCCCGGGAAGGCTACACCTTC
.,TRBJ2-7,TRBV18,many,CASSPRTGNPYEQYF,TGTGCCAGCTCACCACGGACGGGAAACCCCTACGAGCAGTACTTC
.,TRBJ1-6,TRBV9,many,CASSVEDGGISDSPLHF,TGTGCCAGCAGCGTAGAGGATGGCGGGATATCGGATTCACCCCTCCACTTT
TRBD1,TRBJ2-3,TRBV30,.,CAWATTGGWDTQYF,TGTGCCTGGGCCACAACAGGGGGCTGGGATACGCAGTATTTT
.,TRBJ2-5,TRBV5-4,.,CVSSLFFRETGETQYF,TGTGTCAGCAGCTTGTTCTTCCGGGAGACGGGAGAGACCCAGTACTTC
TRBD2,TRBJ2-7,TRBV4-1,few,CASSQGDGLAGSYEQYF,TGCGCCAGCAGCCAAGGCGACGGACTAGCGGGATCCTACGAGCAGTACTTC
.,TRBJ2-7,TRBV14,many,CASSQAQPSVSEQYF,TGTGCCAGCAGCCAAGCGCAGCCTAGCGTTTCCGAGCAGTACTTC
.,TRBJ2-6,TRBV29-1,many,CSVAAETGANVLTF,TGCAGCGTTGCGGCGGAAACTGGGGCCAACGTCCTGACTTTC
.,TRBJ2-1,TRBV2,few,CASSESALGQFF,TGTGCCAGCAGTGAATCGGCCTTAGGGCAGTTCTTC
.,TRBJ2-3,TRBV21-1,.,CASSTGGRATDTQYF,TGTGCCAGCAGCACGGGCGGGAGGGCTACAGATACGCAGTATTTT
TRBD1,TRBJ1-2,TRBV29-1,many,CSVLGTGDGYTF,TGCAGCGTGCTAGGGACAGGGGATGGCTACACCTTC
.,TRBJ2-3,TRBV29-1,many,CSVVMSAGTDTQYF,TGCAGCGTTGTGATGTCGGCAGGCACAGATACGCAGTATTTT
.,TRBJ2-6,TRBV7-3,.,CASSHYRAGSGANVLTF,TGTGCCAGCAGCCACTACAGGGCTGGCTCTGGGGCCAACGTCCTGACTTTC
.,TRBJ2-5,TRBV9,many,CASSPPLGEETQYF,TGTGCCAGCAGCCCCCCCCTTGGGGAGGAGACCCAGTACTTC
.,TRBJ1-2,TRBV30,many,CAWSVQEYYTF,TGTGCCTGGAGTGTCCAGGAATACTACACCTTC
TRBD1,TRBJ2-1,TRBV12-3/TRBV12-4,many,CASSYPGQGYNEQFF,TGTGCCAGCAGTTACCCGGGACAGGGATACAATGAGCAGTTCTTC
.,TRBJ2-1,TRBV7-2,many,CASSLRNEQFF,TGTGCCAGCAGCTTAAGGAATGAGCAGTTCTTC
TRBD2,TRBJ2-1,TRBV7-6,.,CASSFGLAGINEQFF,TGTGCCAGCAGCTTTGGGCTAGCGGGAATCAATGAGCAGTTCTTC
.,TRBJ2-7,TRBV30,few,CAWTPQGPDEQYF,TGTGCCTGGACTCCACAGGGTCCGGACGAGCAGTACTTC
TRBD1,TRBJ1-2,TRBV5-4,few,CASSPDRAAYGYTF,TGTGCCAGCAGCCCGGACAGGGCTGCCTATGGCTACACCTTC
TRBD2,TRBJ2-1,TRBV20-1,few,CSAHSTSGYEQFF,TGCAGTGCTCACTCGACTAGCGGCTATGAGCAGTTCTTC
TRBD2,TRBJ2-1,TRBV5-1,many,CASSPQSGRAVNEQFF,TGCGCCAGCAGCCCCCAAAGCGGGAGGGCCGTCAATGAGCAGTTCTTC
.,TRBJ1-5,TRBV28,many,CASSLVVQPQHF,TGTGCCAGCAGTTTAGTAGTTCAGCCCCAGCATTTT
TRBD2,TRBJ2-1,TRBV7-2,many,CASSRRLAGLNNEQFF,TGTGCCAGCAGCCGTCGACTAGCGGGACTTAACAATGAGCAGTTCTTC
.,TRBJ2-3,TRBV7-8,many,CATKVRSQGTDTQYF,TGTGCCACCAAAGTGAGGTCGCAGGGCACAGATACGCAGTATTTT
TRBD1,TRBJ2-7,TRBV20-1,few,CSARTGASYEQYF,TGCAGTGCTAGAACAGGGGCCTCCTACGAGCAGTACTTC
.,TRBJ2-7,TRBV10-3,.,CAISDSSYEQYF,TGTGCCATCAGCGACAGCTCCTACGAGCAGTACTTC
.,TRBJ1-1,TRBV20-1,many,CSASRATGREIGAFF,TGCAGTGCTAGCCGTGCGACAGGTCGGGAGATCGGAGCTTTCTTT
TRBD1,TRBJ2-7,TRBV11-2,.,CASSPWDRPYEQYF,TGTGCCAGCAGCCCTTGGGACAGACCCTACGAGCAGTACTTC
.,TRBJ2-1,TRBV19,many,CASSIFQVNSYNEQFF,TGTGCCAGTAGTATCTTCCAGGTGAATTCCTACAATGAGCAGTTCTTC